This T cell receptor beta chain was identified in a study of blood T cell repertoires in COVID-19. Background on the study: Material from acute and convalescent COVID-19 was sourced from the United States, Italy and Spain.

Per the original methods: From reference gene primer amplification, estimates of nucleated cell counts were derived. TCRdb's copy holds only in-frame clones and misses some; the assay was immunoSEQ multiplex PCR. V and J calls and clone size come straight from that table; D and trimming were deduced from the DNA. The sample yields 410,000 or so clones, around 91% seen once. A Seattle source enrolled patients during active infection and followed them longitudinally. The receptor was derived from a woman aged 40 to 55 with COVID-19, enrolled during active disease. What was sequenced was peripheral blood.

The CDR3 loop is CASSTDKSNQPQHF. The CDR3 DNA reads as TGTGCCAGCTCAACCGACAAAAGCAATCAGCCCCAGCATTTT. The gene calls are TRBV18 and TRBJ1-5, with D uncertain. The germline CDR1 and CDR2 sequences are KGHSH and LQKENI. This CDR3 spans 14 amino acids. The V and J ends lost 5 bases and 1 base respectively, with 9 bases between them.